The 29 T cell receptor beta chains below come from one sample, sequenced in a study of CD8 T cells in ankylosing spondylitis. TCRdb ran MiXCR on the 5' RACE reads and lists one entry per CDR3 protein. This table has roughly 180,000 distinct CDR3 sequences, 9.8% appearing once. The sequenced material came from blood, either unsorted or a sorted T cell fraction (not recorded which). All receptors derive from a female donor with ankylosing spondylitis or in good health (not recorded which).

This clonotype occurred many times. This rearrangement joins TRBV12-3 or TRBV12-4 to TRBJ2-5; 7 bases are a match to TRBD1. The J segment lost 2 bases and the V segment lost 2 bases, leaving 8 bases of the junction unmatched. The CDR3 extends over 16 amino acids. CDR3: CASSLMFGTEQETQYF. The CDR3 DNA follows: TGTGCCAGCAGTTTAATGTTTGGGACAGAGCAAGAGACCCAGTACTTC.

This chain joins TRBV28 and TRBJ2-2, with 8 bases aligning to TRBD2. The CDR3 covers 17 residues. Germline trimming cut 7 bases from V and 5 bases from J; bases unmatched to any gene: 15. Germline V gene sequence: CDR1 MDHEN, CDR2 SYDVKM. The CDR3 DNA reads TGTGCCAGCAACCCGGGGGGGGGACTAGGCCATACCGGGGAGCTGTTTTTT. The encoded protein is CASNPGGGLGHTGELFF.

The genes are TRBV6-2 or TRBV6-3 and TRBJ2-1; TRBD2 agrees at 11 bases. V was pared by 0 bases and J by 4 bases, with 2 bases of the junction left unmatched. In germline, CDR1 is MNHEY, CDR2 SVGEGT. The CDR3 length is 16 residues. CDR3 in amino acids: CASSYSGLADYNEQFF. The CDR3 DNA reads as TGTGCCAGCAGTTACTCGGGACTAGCGGATTACAATGAGCAGTTCTTC.

This clonotype occurred many times. CDR3 sequence (DNA): TGTGCCATCACTGGACAGTGGGGGTTATGGGCCGAAGCTTTCTTT. This codes for CAITGQWGLWAEAFF. The chain carries TRBV10-3 and TRBJ1-1; D might be TRBD1 (6 bases). Germline CDR1 reads ENHRY; CDR2 reads SYGVKD. Trimming shortened V by 7 bases and J by 8 bases, and 23 bases separated the two germline ends. This CDR3 is built from 15 residues.

This clonotype showed up many times. This chain uses TRBV12-3 or TRBV12-4 with TRBJ2-7, with TRBD2 matching 8 bases. The CDR3 totals 14 residues. Trimming took 8 bases from V and 2 from J; bases not matched to a gene: 8. CDR3 in DNA: TGTGCCAGCGGCTATGATAGCGGGGCCTACGAGCAGTACTTC. This translates into CASGYDSGAYEQYF.

In its sample, this clonotype was seen a few times. The chain joins TRBV28 to TRBJ1-5, with unresolved D. Per germline, CDR1 MDHEN and CDR2 SYDVKM. The V and J ends lost 4 bases and 0 bases respectively, with 7 bases between them. The CDR3 totals 14 residues. For the CDR3, the DNA is TGTGCCAGCAGTTCAGAGTATAGCAATCAGCCCCAGCATTTT. This gives the protein CASSSEYSNQPQHF.

This clonotype has ten or more counts. V and J are TRBV28 and TRBJ2-1; 7 nucleotides agree with TRBD1. V lost 5 bases, J lost 2 bases, and 6 bases stayed unmatched. Looked up from germline, CDR1 is MDHEN and CDR2 is SYDVKM. The CDR3 spans 15 residues. The chain's CDR3 is CASSADRVTYNEQFF. In DNA form, the CDR3 reads TGTGCCAGCAGTGCCGACAGGGTCACCTACAATGAGCAGTTCTTC.

A few counts support this clonotype. The CDR3: CAWRGETQYF. Here the CDR3 DNA reads TGTGCCTGGAGGGGGGAGACCCAGTACTTC. The chain recombines TRBV30 with TRBJ2-5; no clear D. The V gene's germline CDR1 is GTSNPN and CDR2 SVGIG (reference sequence). This CDR3 comprises 10 residues. Trimming took off 3 bases at V and 5 bases at J, with 4 bases between the two ends.

The V and J genes are TRBV12-3 or TRBV12-4 and TRBJ1-2; TRBD1 agrees at 9 bases. The CDR3 contains 11 residues. V gave up 8 bases and J gave up 9 bases; unmatched junction bases: 4. The CDR3 DNA is TGTGCCAGCGGGACAGGGTATAGCTACACCTTC. Amino acid sequence: CASGTGYSYTF.

The V call is TRBV9, the J call TRBJ2-6; 10 bases line up with TRBD2. CDR3 size: 18 residues. Germline CDR1 SGDLS, CDR2 YYNGEE. V shed 0 bases, J shed 2 bases, and the junction held 5 bases outside the gene matches. CDR3 protein: CASSVDELAGTGANVLTF. For the CDR3, the DNA is TGTGCCAGCAGCGTAGACGAACTAGCGGGAACTGGGGCCAACGTCCTGACTTTC.

This clonotype came up a few times. This chain uses TRBV15 with TRBJ2-7; 8 nucleotides agree with TRBD2. Germline values: CDR1 LNHNV, CDR2 YYDKDF (reference sequence). Trimming removed 0 bases from V and 6 bases from J; junction bases left unmatched: 7. There are 15 residues in the CDR3. The CDR3 nucleotides read TGTGCCACCAGCAGAGATTACGGGAGGGCGGGCGAGCAGTACTTC. It yields the protein CATSRDYGRAGEQYF.

This clonotype was counted only a few times. CDR3 bases: TGTGCCAGCACCCCCGGTCTCACAGATACGCAGTATTTT. Amino acid sequence: CASTPGLTDTQYF. The chain combines TRBV2 with TRBJ2-3; the D is unclear. Trimming took 7 bases from V and 2 from J, leaving 10 bases between them. The CDR3 is 13 amino acids. Germline V lookup: CDR1 SNHLY, CDR2 FYNNEI. Combining the CDR3 with reference TRBV2 and TRBJ2-3 gives the whole variable domain EPEVTQTPSHQVTQMGQEVILRCVPISNHLYFYWYRQILGQKVEFLVSFYNNEISEKSEIFDDQFSVERPDGSNFTLKIRSTKLEDSAMYFCASTPGLTDTQYFGPGTRLTVL.

The table lists this clonotype with a few counts. The J gene is TRBJ2-3, the V gene TRBV6-1, with D unresolved. V dropped 1 base and J dropped 2 bases, with 10 bases sitting between them. CDR1 and CDR2 from the germline V gene are MNHNS and SASEGT. The CDR3 contains 15 residues. DNA of the CDR3: TGTGCCAGCAGTGAAGACATAAACCCCACAGATACGCAGTATTTT. As protein: CASSEDINPTDTQYF.

This clonotype showed up many times. V is TRBV7-9 and J is TRBJ2-2, with D perhaps matching TRBD1 (6 bases). From germline, CDR1 is SEHNR and CDR2 FQNEAQ (reference sequence). Between the trimmed V and J ends, which lost 2 bases and 5 bases, there was a span of 15 bases. The CDR3 contains 16 residues. The CDR3 loop is CASSLIWGRGTGELFF. The CDR3 nucleotides are TGTGCCAGCAGCTTAATCTGGGGGCGCGGTACCGGGGAGCTGTTTTTT.

This clonotype came up many times. The rearrangement links TRBV5-6 to TRBJ2-7, with unresolved D. V dropped 0 bases and J dropped 4 bases, with 5 bases sitting between them. The CDR3 has 12 amino acids. CDR1 is SGHDT and CDR2 is YYEEEE in the germline V gene. This chain's CDR3 is CASSLDTYEQYF. The DNA for the CDR3 is TGTGCCAGCAGCTTGGATACATACGAGCAGTACTTC.

This clonotype was counted a single time. The chain carries TRBV20-1 and TRBJ2-7; D gene unclear. V was cut by 0 bases and J by 6 bases, with 15 bases left in between. The CDR3 has 14 residues. The germline V gene encodes CDR1 DFQATT and CDR2 SNEGSKA (reference sequence). In nucleotides, the CDR3 is TGCAGTGCTAGAGAGCCCCACGCGGCGGCCGAGCAGTACTTC. Protein sequence: CSAREPHAAAEQYF.

This clonotype was found many times. The V gene is TRBV5-1, the J gene TRBJ2-1; TRBD2 matches 11 bases. The CDR3 spans 16 residues. The germline V gene has CDR1 SGHRS and CDR2 YFSETQ. After removal of 4 bases from V and 5 bases from J, the junction contained 8 bases not matched to a gene. In nucleotides, the CDR3 is TGCGCCAGCAGCCCCCCGACTAGCGGGGAAAACAATGAGCAGTTCTTC. It translates to CASSPPTSGENNEQFF.

This clonotype has just a few counts. The chain has TRBV6-2 or TRBV6-3 and TRBJ2-7; 8 bases are a match to TRBD2. The CDR3 is made up of 15 amino acids. Germline-derived CDR1 and CDR2 are MNHEY and SVGEGT. V shed 5 bases and J 3 bases; nucleotides not matched to a gene: 9. CDR3 protein: CASSETSVLGYEQYF. The CDR3 coding sequence is TGTGCCAGCAGTGAGACTAGCGTGCTTGGCTACGAGCAGTACTTC.

This clonotype was observed at least ten times. V and J are TRBV7-9 and TRBJ1-1; D might be TRBD1 (6 bases). The CDR3 runs to 13 residues. V was trimmed by 2 bases and J by 6 bases, leaving 10 bases between them. The germline CDR1 and CDR2 sequences are SEHNR and FQNEAQ (reference sequence). In DNA, the CDR3 is TGTGCCAGCAGCTTAAACAGGGAGGCTGAAGCTTTCTTT. Residues: CASSLNREAEAFF.

Ten or more counts support this clonotype. The chain carries TRBV12-3 or TRBV12-4 and TRBJ2-1, with a possible D match to TRBD2 (5 bases). Deletions cut 6 bases from V and 1 base from J, with 16 bases between. CDR3 length: 16 amino acids. The CDR3 is CASSLTRVASYNEQFF. The DNA for the CDR3 is TGTGCCAGCAGCCTCACTAGGGTAGCTTCCTACAATGAGCAGTTCTTC.

V gene TRBV14 combines with J gene TRBJ2-5; 10 bases align to TRBD2. The V segment lost 5 bases and the J segment 9 bases; nucleotides outside the gene matches: 9. This CDR3 is 14 amino acids long. In germline, CDR1 is SGHDN, CDR2 FVKESK. The CDR3 nucleotides read TGTGCCAGCAGCGAACTAGCGGGGCCCAGGGCCCAGTACTTC. Encoded protein: CASSELAGPRAQYF.

This clonotype was counted many times. The V and J genes are TRBV12-3 or TRBV12-4 and TRBJ2-7, with unresolved D. The CDR3 is 13 amino acids. The ends were cut back, 3 bases at V and 0 bases at J, with 6 bases in the middle. The CDR3 loop reads CASSLAYSYEQYF. CDR3 sequence (DNA): TGTGCCAGCAGTTTGGCTTACTCCTACGAGCAGTACTTC.

This clonotype was seen a handful of times. This chain uses TRBV15 with TRBJ2-4, with no clear D. Germline loops: CDR1 LNHNV, CDR2 YYDKDF (reference sequence). Trimming took 4 bases from V and 3 from J, leaving 7 bases between them. This CDR3 is 13 amino acids long. The CDR3 DNA reads as TGTGCCACCAGCAAGGGCAGCAAAAACATTCAGTACTTC. Protein sequence: CATSKGSKNIQYF.

The CDR3 sequence is CASSLPPGQVYNEQFF. In nucleotides, the CDR3 is TGTGCCAGCAGTCTCCCCCCGGGACAGGTTTACAATGAGCAGTTCTTC. The chain uses TRBV6-1 and TRBJ2-1, with TRBD1 matching over 8 bases. From germline, CDR1 is MNHNS and CDR2 SASEGT. Trimming at V came to 5 bases and at J to 4 bases, leaving 10 bases not matched to a gene. CDR3 length equals 16 residues.

The chain combines TRBV9 with TRBJ2-7; TRBD2 matches at 7 bases. The CDR3 has 17 amino acids. CDR1 and CDR2 from the germline V gene are SGDLS and YYNGEE. Trimming removed 4 bases from V and 2 bases from J; junction bases left unmatched: 15. The CDR3 here is CASSPSGGEGRTYEQYF. CDR3 bases: TGTGCCAGCAGCCCATCGGGGGGAGAGGGACGGACCTACGAGCAGTACTTC.

This clonotype appeared many times. The gene calls are TRBV10-2 and TRBJ1-2; a possible D gene is TRBD1 (6 bases). Trimming left V 3 bases short and J 7 bases short, with 9 bases between. The CDR3 has 12 residues. The germline V gene has CDR1 WSHSY and CDR2 SAAADI. CDR3 DNA sequence: TGCGCCAGCAGTGAAACAGGGACTGGCTACACCTTC. This codes for CASSETGTGYTF.

The chain has TRBV30 and TRBJ1-1; no definite D call. This CDR3 comprises 13 residues. The V and J ends lost 2 bases and 0 bases respectively, with 7 bases between them. CDR1 GTSNPN and CDR2 SVGIG come from the germline V gene (reference sequence). For the CDR3, the DNA is TGTGCCTGGAGTATCGGCATGAACACTGAAGCTTTCTTT. Translating it yields CAWSIGMNTEAFF. The full variable domain, its missing parts supplied by reference TRBV30 and TRBJ1-1, is SQTIHQWPATLVQPVGSPLSLECTVEGTSNPNLYWYRQAAGRGLQLLFYSVGIGQISSEVPQNLSASRPQDRQFILSSKKLLLSDSGFYLCAWSIGMNTEAFFGQGTRLTVV.

The chain is built from TRBV11-3 and TRBJ2-7, with 8 nucleotides matching TRBD1. The CDR3 runs to 14 residues. After removal of 5 bases from V and 2 bases from J, the junction contained 5 bases not matched to a gene. Germline loops: CDR1 SGHNT, CDR2 YENEEA. The CDR3 loop reads CASSPRGRTYEQYF. The CDR3 DNA reads as TGTGCCAGCAGCCCCAGGGGGCGAACCTACGAGCAGTACTTC.

This clonotype was observed a few times. The DNA of the CDR3 is TGTGCCAGTGCCTTGGGCGGGAGGGCCATCAATGAGCAGTTCTTC. It is translated as CASALGGRAINEQFF. The J gene is TRBJ2-1, the V gene TRBV6-1; 9 bases are a match to TRBD2. This CDR3 has 15 amino acids. CDR1 is MNHNS and CDR2 is SASEGT in the germline V gene. Trimming removed 9 bases from V and 6 bases from J; junction bases left unmatched: 12.